The sequence of this TCR beta chain was determined in a study of blood T cell repertoires in COVID-19. CDR3 length: 14 amino acids. Trimming took 3 bases from V and 6 from J, leaving 15 bases between them. Germline V CDR1 and CDR2: SGDLS, YYNGEE. As originally analysed: For nucleated cells, counts were estimated from reference gene primer amplification. Libraries were prepared by immunoSEQ multiplex PCR; TCRdb keeps only in-frame clonotypes and omits some of them. V and J calls and clone size are those listed in that table; D and trimming were worked out from the DNA. Of 75,000 to 90,000 clones listed, roughly 78% are singletons. This clone was seen more than once but under ten times.

Sequencing input: peripheral blood. The chain employs TRBV9 and TRBJ1-2; tentatively, D is TRBD1 (6 bases). This clonotype was sampled from a man aged 55 to 70 with COVID-19, enrolled during active disease. CDR3 region: CASSASPSGDGYTF. CDR3 in DNA: TGTGCCAGCAGCGCTTCCCCTTCAGGGGATGGCTACACCTTC.